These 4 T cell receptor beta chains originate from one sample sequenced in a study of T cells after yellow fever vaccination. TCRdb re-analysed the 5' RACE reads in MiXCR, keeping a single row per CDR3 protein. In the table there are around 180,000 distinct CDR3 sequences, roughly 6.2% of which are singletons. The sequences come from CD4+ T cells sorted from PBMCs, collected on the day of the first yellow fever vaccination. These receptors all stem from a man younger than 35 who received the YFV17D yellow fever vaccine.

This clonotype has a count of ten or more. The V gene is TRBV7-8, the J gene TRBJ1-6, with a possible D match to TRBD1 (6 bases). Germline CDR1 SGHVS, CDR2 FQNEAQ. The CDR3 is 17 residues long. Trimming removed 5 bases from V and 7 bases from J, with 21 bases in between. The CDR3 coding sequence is TGTGCCAGCAGCCAAAATCAGGGGAGAGGTCTGAATTCACCCCTCCACTTT. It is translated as CASSQNQGRGLNSPLHF.

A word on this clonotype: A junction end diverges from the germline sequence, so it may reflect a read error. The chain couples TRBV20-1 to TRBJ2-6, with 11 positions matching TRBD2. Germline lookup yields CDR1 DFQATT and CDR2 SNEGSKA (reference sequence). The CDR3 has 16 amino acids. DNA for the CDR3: TGCTGTGCTCGATTAGCGGGGGGGCCAGGGGCCAACGTCCTGACTTTC. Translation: CCARLAGGPGANVLTF.

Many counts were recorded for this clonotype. The CDR3: CASSQGSGANYGYTF. Here the CDR3 DNA reads TGTGCCAGCAGCCAAGGATCGGGAGCTAACTATGGCTACACCTTC. V usage is TRBV6-2 or TRBV6-3 and J usage is TRBJ1-2; no reliable D call. Germline CDR1 and CDR2: MNHEY and SVGEGT. V was cut by 6 bases and J by 0 bases, with 14 bases left in between. The CDR3 consists of 15 residues.

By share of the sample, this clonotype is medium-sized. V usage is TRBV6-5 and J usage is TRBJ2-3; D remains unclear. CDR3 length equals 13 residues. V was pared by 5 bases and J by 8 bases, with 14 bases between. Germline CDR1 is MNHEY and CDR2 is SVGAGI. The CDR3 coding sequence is TGTGCCAGCAGTAATCCACGGTGGAGTACGCAGTATTTT. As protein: CASSNPRWSTQYF.